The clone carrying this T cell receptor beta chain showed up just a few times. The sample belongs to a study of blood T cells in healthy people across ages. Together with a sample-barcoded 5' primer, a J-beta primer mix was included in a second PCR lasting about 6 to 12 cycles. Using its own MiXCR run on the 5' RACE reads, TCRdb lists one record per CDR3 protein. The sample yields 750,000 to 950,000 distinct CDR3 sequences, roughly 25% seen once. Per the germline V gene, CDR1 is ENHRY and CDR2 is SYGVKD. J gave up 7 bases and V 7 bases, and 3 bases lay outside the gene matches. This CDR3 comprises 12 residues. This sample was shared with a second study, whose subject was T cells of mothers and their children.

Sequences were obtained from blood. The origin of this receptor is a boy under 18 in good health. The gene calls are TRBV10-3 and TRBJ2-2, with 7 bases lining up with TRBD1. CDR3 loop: CAITSGGGELFF. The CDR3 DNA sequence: TGTGCCATCACCTCAGGGGGCGGGGAGCTGTTTTTT.